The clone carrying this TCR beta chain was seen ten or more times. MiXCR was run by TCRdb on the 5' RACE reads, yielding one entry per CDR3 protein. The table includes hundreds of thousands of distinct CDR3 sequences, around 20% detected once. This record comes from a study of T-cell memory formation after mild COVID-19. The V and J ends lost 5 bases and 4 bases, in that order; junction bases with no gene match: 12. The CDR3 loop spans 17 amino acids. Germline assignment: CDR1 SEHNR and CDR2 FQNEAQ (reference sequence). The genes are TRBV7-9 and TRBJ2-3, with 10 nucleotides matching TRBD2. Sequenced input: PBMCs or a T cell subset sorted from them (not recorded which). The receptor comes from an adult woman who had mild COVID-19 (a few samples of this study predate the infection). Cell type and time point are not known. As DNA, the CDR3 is TGTGCCAGCAGCGAACTCTCGTGGAGCGGGAGGGCAGATACGCAGTATTTT. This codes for CASSELSWSGRADTQYF.